This T cell receptor (beta chain) was recovered during a study of cytomegalovirus exposure and HLA in healthy donors. As concerns this clone: The antigen is unknown.

The donors, nominally healthy at sampling, likely had unrecorded immune exposures. The PCR was carried out with 60 Vbeta primers and 13 Jbeta primers. Libraries were prepared by immunoSEQ multiplex PCR; TCRdb keeps only in-frame clonotypes and omits some of them. The top ten hold 3% to 4% of the sample, which has fewer than 140,000 clones, under 80% seen once. Study-wide points: Across donors, presence/absence analyses took sequencing depth to be roughly uniform. Later examination showed HLA-associated TCR beta chains had greater clonal expansion than equally common others. Per published accounts, TCR beta sequences correctly predicted the HLA-A and HLA-B alleles of most subjects.

The CDR3 totals 16 residues. Germline V gene sequence: CDR1 LNHDA, CDR2 SQIVND (reference sequence). V was pared by 3 bases and J by 2 bases, with 16 bases between. V gene TRBV19 combines with J gene TRBJ2-5, with a tentative D call TRBD1 (6 bases). The receptor was isolated from a man aged 55 to 70 in good health and CMV-seronegative. The sample comprised PBMCs. The CDR3 loop is CASSISLGTIQETQYF. DNA for the CDR3: TGTGCCAGTAGTATCAGTCTCGGGACAATACAAGAGACCCAGTACTTC.